The rows below give T cell receptor beta chains drawn from one sample of a study of Graves' ophthalmopathy and Graves' hyperthyroidism. Using its own MiXCR run on the multiplex PCR reads, TCRdb lists one record per CDR3 protein. The profile shows 650,000 to 800,000 distinct CDR3 sequences, about two fifths of them singletons. The sequenced sample was peripheral blood. Receptors originate from an adult man with Graves' ophthalmopathy. The CDR3 runs from the conserved cysteine through the conserved F or W. D genes are given only for firm matches. Where a row states a size, it is once, few, many or the class of an expanded clone; other rows omit it.

clone size	V gene	D gene	J gene	CDR3 DNA	CDR3 protein
NA	TRBV19	NA	TRBJ1-3	TGTGCCAGTAGTATGGGATCCTCTGGAAACACCATATATTTT	CASSMGSSGNTIYF
few	TRBV12-3/TRBV12-4	NA	TRBJ1-1	TGTGCCAGCAGTTTGAGGGGATTCATGAACACTGAAGCTTTCTTT	CASSLRGFMNTEAFF
many	TRBV6-6	TRBD1	TRBJ1-1	TGTGCCACGGACAGGGGGAACACTGAAGCTTTCTTT	CATDRGNTEAFF
NA	TRBV6-4	TRBD2	TRBJ2-6	TGTGCCAGCAGTGTGGACAGCGGGGGCAACGTCCTGACTTTC	CASSVDSGGNVLTF
many	TRBV4-1	NA	TRBJ1-5	TGCGCCAGCAGCTATGACCTGGGCAATCAGCCCCAGCATTTT	CASSYDLGNQPQHF
NA	TRBV11-3	TRBD1	TRBJ1-4	TGTGCCAGCAGCTTATACAGGGGAGGGGACACTGAAAAACTGTTTTTT	CASSLYRGGDTEKLFF
many	TRBV2	NA	TRBJ1-1	TGTGCCAGCACCGGACATATGAACACTGAAGCTTTCTTT	CASTGHMNTEAFF
NA	TRBV29-1	NA	TRBJ2-5	TGCAGCGTTGTACAGGGGGGGGCCGGGGAGACCCAGTACTTC	CSVVQGGAGETQYF
many	TRBV20-1	TRBD1	TRBJ2-7	TGCAGTGCTAGGAAGGACAGGGGGGCCTACGAGCAGTACTTC	CSARKDRGAYEQYF
many	TRBV6-5	NA	TRBJ1-6	TGTGCCAGCAGTTACGGAGAGGATTCACCCCTCCACTTT	CASSYGEDSPLHF
NA	TRBV20-1	NA	TRBJ1-5	TGCAGTGCTAGAGAGGGGGGGAAAGGCAATCAGCCCCAGCATTTT	CSAREGGKGNQPQHF
NA	TRBV6-2/TRBV6-3	NA	TRBJ1-5	TGTGCCAGCAGTGACGCAGGAGGCAATCAGCCCCAGCATTTT	CASSDAGGNQPQHF
once	TRBV29-1	TRBD1	TRBJ1-2	TGCAGCATCAGTAGACAGGGGGTGTACTATGGCTACACCTTC	CSISRQGVYYGYTF
NA	TRBV6-1	NA	TRBJ2-7	TGTGCCAGCAGCGCGGGCGGATTCTCCTACGAGCAGTACTTC	CASSAGGFSYEQYF
NA	TRBV25-1	TRBD1	TRBJ1-2	TGTGCCAGCAGTGACCCCGGGACAGGGGCCGGCAGTCTCTATGGCTACACCTTC	CASSDPGTGAGSLYGYTF
NA	TRBV4-3	TRBD1	TRBJ1-5	TGCGCCAGCAGCCAAGCCAGGGGGAACAATCAGCCCCAGCATTTT	CASSQARGNNQPQHF
NA	TRBV9	NA	TRBJ2-7	TGTGCCAGCAGCGGGGAGGTGGGACACTACTCCTACGAGCAGTACTTC	CASSGEVGHYSYEQYF
many	TRBV10-3	TRBD2	TRBJ2-2	TGTGCCATCAGACCGGGGGGGCACACCGGGGAGCTGTTTTTT	CAIRPGGHTGELFF
many	TRBV12-3/TRBV12-4	TRBD1	TRBJ1-6	TGTGCCAGCAGTTTGGACAGGGTAAATTCACCCCTCCACTTT	CASSLDRVNSPLHF
many	TRBV2	TRBD1	TRBJ1-1	TGTGCCAGCAGTGTCATAGGGGGCGGCACTGAAGCTTTCTTT	CASSVIGGGTEAFF
NA	TRBV7-2	NA	TRBJ2-7	TGTGCCAGCACCCCAAGCTTCGGGACTCGAACGGACGAGCAGTACTTC	CASTPSFGTRTDEQYF
many	TRBV11-3	NA	TRBJ2-2	TGTGCCAGCAGCTTATCGCGGACCGGGGAGCTGTTTTTT	CASSLSRTGELFF
NA	TRBV20-1	TRBD1	TRBJ1-2	TGCAGTGCCTACAACGCGGCCAGGGGGGAAGGCTACACCTTC	CSAYNAARGEGYTF
many	TRBV19	TRBD1	TRBJ2-7	TGTGCCAGTAGTATATCGGGACAGGATGCCTACGAGCAGTACTTC	CASSISGQDAYEQYF
NA	TRBV24-1	NA	TRBJ2-5	TGTGCCACCAGTGCAGCGATCCAAGAGACCCAGTACTTC	CATSAAIQETQYF
once	TRBV20-1	TRBD2	TRBJ2-7	TGCAGTGGAACTAGCGGGGGCGAGCAGTACTTC	CSGTSGGEQYF
once	TRBV7-7	NA	TRBJ2-1	TGTGCCAGCAGCAAAGCAGGGGTTTTCTCCTACAATGAGCAGTTCTTC	CASSKAGVFSYNEQFF
NA	TRBV10-2	TRBD1	TRBJ2-5	TGTGCCATCAGTGAGTCGGACAGGGTTAGAACCGGGGAGACCCAGTACTTC	CAISESDRVRTGETQYF
few	TRBV10-3	TRBD1	TRBJ1-4	TGTGCCAGCAGAGACCCCGGGACAGGGGGAAAACTGTTTTTT	CASRDPGTGGKLFF
many	TRBV19	TRBD1	TRBJ1-1	TGTGCCAGTAGTAGGGGTGGACAGGTGGCTCGCTCTGAAGCTTTCTTT	CASSRGGQVARSEAFF
many	TRBV7-6	NA	TRBJ1-1	TGTGCCAGCAGCTTAGCAGGGGACACTGAAGCTTTCTTT	CASSLAGDTEAFF
NA	TRBV7-6	NA	TRBJ2-5	TGTGCCAGCAGCTTGACGGGGGGCCCGGATGGGACCCAGTACTTC	CASSLTGGPDGTQYF
many	TRBV12-3/TRBV12-4	NA	TRBJ1-1	TGTGCCAGCAGCACACAGGTTAACACTGAAGCTTTCTTT	CASSTQVNTEAFF
few	TRBV20-1	TRBD1	TRBJ1-2	TGCAGTGCTCACGACAGGGGTTATGGCTACACCTTC	CSAHDRGYGYTF
few	TRBV7-8	TRBD2	TRBJ2-2	TGTGCCAGCAGCCAAACACTAGTCGGGAGGTCCGGGGAGCTGTTTTTT	CASSQTLVGRSGELFF
NA	TRBV10-2	NA	TRBJ1-1	TGCGCCAGCAGTGAGTCGTACAGGAACACTGAAGCTTTCTTT	CASSESYRNTEAFF
many	TRBV20-1	NA	TRBJ1-5	TGCAGTGCTAGAGGTATTGGGAGAGAACCTCAGCCCCAGCATTTT	CSARGIGREPQPQHF
NA	TRBV25-1	TRBD1	TRBJ1-4	TGTGCCAGCAGTCATCCTACAGGGGGCGGCGGTGAAAAACTGTTTTTT	CASSHPTGGGGEKLFF
NA	TRBV25-1	NA	TRBJ1-6	TGTGCCAGCAGCCCCGGGGGCGGACCCCTCCACTTT	CASSPGGGPLHF
NA	TRBV5-1	NA	TRBJ1-3	TGCGCCAGCAGTCCCCTCCAGGGTGGTGGAAACACCATATATTTT	CASSPLQGGGNTIYF
many	TRBV2	NA	TRBJ1-6	TGTGCCAGCAGTGACATCCTCAATTCACCCCTCCACTTT	CASSDILNSPLHF
many	TRBV19	TRBD1	TRBJ1-2	TGTGCCAGTAGTACCCGGGACAGAGCTAACTATGGCTACACCTTC	CASSTRDRANYGYTF
NA	TRBV12-3/TRBV12-4	NA	TRBJ1-4	TGTGCCAGCAGCCCGACGGAGAACAATGAAAAACTGTTTTTT	CASSPTENNEKLFF
many	TRBV5-1	TRBD2	TRBJ2-7	TGCGCCAGCAGCGCCTTTTCGGGAGCGGGAATCGGCTACGAGCAGTACTTC	CASSAFSGAGIGYEQYF
NA	TRBV20-1	TRBD2	TRBJ2-3	TGCAGTGCTAGACTAGCGGGACCCACAGATACGCAGTATTTT	CSARLAGPTDTQYF
many	TRBV5-1	TRBD1	TRBJ1-2	TGCGCCAGCAGCCGTGGACAGGGGCCCGGTGGCTACACCTTC	CASSRGQGPGGYTF
many	TRBV10-3	NA	TRBJ2-2	TGTGCCATCAGTGTATTGACAGCCCTTAACACCGGGGAGCTGTTTTTT	CAISVLTALNTGELFF
few	TRBV4-1	NA	TRBJ2-2	TGCGCCAGCAGCCAAGATTACACCGGGGAGCTGTTTTTT	CASSQDYTGELFF
NA	TRBV2	TRBD1	TRBJ2-1	TGTGCCAGCAGTGAATGGGGGACAGGGGGCCGCAATGAGCAGTTCTTC	CASSEWGTGGRNEQFF
many	TRBV9	TRBD2	TRBJ2-7	TGTGCCAGCAGCGTAGGACTAGCGGACATAGAGCAGTACTTC	CASSVGLADIEQYF
many	TRBV7-9	NA	TRBJ1-4	TGTGCCAGCAGCTGGGGGGGCGCCAGTGAAAAACTGTTTTTT	CASSWGGASEKLFF
few	TRBV30	NA	TRBJ2-5	TGTGCCTGGAGTATCGGGGAACAAGAGACCCAGTACTTC	CAWSIGEQETQYF
few	TRBV6-4	NA	TRBJ2-3	TGTGCCAGCAGCACTGGACAGACAGATACGCAGTATTTT	CASSTGQTDTQYF
NA	TRBV29-1	NA	TRBJ2-7	TGCAGCGTTGAGGCAGGGGGGACATACGAGCAGTACTTC	CSVEAGGTYEQYF
NA	TRBV10-2	TRBD1	TRBJ1-1	TGCGCCAGCAGTACAGGGGGCTTGGAAGCTTTCTTT	CASSTGGLEAFF
NA	TRBV7-2	NA	TRBJ1-6	TGTGCCAGCAGCAGCCTAGATAATTCACCCCTCCACTTT	CASSSLDNSPLHF
few	TRBV10-3	TRBD2	TRBJ2-2	TGTGCCAGCAGTGGGGCTAGCGGGACCGTGAACACCGGGGAGCTGTTTTTT	CASSGASGTVNTGELFF